The clone carrying this TCR beta chain was found a few times. V lost 0 bases to trimming and J lost 6 bases; unmatched junction nucleotides: 2. The CDR3 is 13 amino acids. The germline gives CDR1 SGHDT, CDR2 YYEEEE. This sample was taken from a study of response to subunit inactivated influenza vaccine. TCRdb reprocessed the RT-PCR reads via MiXCR and lists one record per CDR3 protein. The sample has some 540,000 distinct CDR3 sequences, 20% to 25% seen once; the top ten hold 2.5% to 3.5%. These same records also appear under a second study, on T cells expressing NK-cell markers. That study adds: Template switching by 5'RACE with UMIs generated the TCR beta cDNA.

The sequenced sample was CD4+ T cells sorted from PBMCs, obtained roughly 12 days after vaccination. This clonotype was obtained from a man aged 50 to 59 who received an inactivated influenza vaccine. This chain uses TRBV5-6 with TRBJ2-7; TRBD2 matches 8 bases. The CDR3 DNA is TGTGCCAGCAGCTTGGTCGGGAGGGCCGAGCAGTACTTC. Its protein product is CASSLVGRAEQYF.